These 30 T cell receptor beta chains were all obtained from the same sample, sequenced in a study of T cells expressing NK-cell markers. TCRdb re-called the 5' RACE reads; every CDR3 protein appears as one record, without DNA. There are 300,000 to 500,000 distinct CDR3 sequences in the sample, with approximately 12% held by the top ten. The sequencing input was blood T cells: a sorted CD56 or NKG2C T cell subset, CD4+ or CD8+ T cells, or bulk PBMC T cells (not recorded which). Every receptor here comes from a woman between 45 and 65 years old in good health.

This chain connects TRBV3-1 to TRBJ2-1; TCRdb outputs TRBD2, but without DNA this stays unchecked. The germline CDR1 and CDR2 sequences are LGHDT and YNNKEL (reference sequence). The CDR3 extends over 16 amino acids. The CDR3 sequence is CASSYTSGRAGDEQFF.

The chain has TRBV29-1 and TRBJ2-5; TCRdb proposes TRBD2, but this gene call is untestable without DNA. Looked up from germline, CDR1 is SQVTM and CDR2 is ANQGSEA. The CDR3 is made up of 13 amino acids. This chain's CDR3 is CSVLSGTGETQYF.

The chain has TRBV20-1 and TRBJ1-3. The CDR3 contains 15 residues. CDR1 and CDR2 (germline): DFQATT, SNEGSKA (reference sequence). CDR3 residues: CSARVQSLSGNTIYF.

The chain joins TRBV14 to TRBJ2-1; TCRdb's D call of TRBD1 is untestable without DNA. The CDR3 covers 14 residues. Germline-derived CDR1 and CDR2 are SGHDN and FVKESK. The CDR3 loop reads CASSPPRTTNEQFF. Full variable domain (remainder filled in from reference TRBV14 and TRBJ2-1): EAGVTQFPSHSVIEKGQTVTLRCDPISGHDNLYWYRRVMGKEIKFLLHFVKESKQDESGMPNNRFLAERTGGTYSTLKVQPAELEDSGVYFCASSPPRTTNEQFFGPGTRLTVL.

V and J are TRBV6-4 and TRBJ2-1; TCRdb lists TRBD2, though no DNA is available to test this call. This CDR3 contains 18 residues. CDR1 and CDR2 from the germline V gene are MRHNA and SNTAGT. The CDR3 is CASSLLAGGSRSYNEQFF.

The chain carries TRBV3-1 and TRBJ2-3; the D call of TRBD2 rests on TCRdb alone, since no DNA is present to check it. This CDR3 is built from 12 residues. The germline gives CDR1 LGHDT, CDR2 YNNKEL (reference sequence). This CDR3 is CASSQVGGPQYF.

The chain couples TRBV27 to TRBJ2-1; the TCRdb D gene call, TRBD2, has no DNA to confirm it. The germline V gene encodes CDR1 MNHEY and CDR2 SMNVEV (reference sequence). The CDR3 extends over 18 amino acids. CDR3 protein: CASSLSRLAGEGYNEQFF.

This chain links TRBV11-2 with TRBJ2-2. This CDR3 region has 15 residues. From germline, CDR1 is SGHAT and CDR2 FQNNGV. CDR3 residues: CASSLEPINTGELFF.

The CDR3 loop is CASSLGTLGKETQYF. The chain uses TRBV5-1 and TRBJ2-5; without DNA, the TCRdb call of TRBD2 cannot be checked. This CDR3 has 15 residues. The germline CDR1 and CDR2 sequences are SGHRS and YFSETQ.

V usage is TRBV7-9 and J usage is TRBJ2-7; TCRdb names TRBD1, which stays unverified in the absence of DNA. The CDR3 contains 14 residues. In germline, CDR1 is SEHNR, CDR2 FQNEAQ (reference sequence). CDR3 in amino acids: CASSLVTRVDEQYF.

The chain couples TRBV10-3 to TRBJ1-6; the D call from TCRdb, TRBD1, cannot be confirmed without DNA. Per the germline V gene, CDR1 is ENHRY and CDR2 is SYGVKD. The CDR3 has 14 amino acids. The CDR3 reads CATLNRDKNSPLHF.

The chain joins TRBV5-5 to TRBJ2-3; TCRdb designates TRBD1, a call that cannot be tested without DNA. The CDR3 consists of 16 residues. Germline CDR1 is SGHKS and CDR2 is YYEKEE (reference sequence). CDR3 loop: CASSSDTGRGTDTQYF.

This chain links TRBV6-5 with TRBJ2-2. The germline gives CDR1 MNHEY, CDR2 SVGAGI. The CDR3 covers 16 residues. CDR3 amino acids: CASSYQERIFTGELFF.

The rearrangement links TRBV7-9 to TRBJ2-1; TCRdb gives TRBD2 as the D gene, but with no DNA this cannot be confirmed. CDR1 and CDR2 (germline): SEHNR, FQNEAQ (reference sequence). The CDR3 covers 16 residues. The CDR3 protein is CASSLAFKREGNEQFF.

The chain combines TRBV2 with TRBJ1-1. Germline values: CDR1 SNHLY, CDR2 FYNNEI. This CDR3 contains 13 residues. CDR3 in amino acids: CASSDYGNTEAFF. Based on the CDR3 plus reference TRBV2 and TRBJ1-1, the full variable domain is EPEVTQTPSHQVTQMGQEVILRCVPISNHLYFYWYRQILGQKVEFLVSFYNNEISEKSEIFDDQFSVERPDGSNFTLKIRSTKLEDSAMYFCASSDYGNTEAFFGQGTRLTVV.

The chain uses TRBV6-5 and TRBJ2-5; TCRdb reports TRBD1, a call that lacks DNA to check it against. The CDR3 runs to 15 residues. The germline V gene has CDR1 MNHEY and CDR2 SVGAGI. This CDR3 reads CASSQTTGGEETQYF.

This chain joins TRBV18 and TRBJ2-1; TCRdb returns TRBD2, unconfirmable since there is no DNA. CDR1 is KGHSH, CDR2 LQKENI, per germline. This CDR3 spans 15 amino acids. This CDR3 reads CASSPPSGRYNEQFF.

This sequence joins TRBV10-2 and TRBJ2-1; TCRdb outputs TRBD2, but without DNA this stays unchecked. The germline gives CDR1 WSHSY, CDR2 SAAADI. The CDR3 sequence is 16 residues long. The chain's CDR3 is CASRLLAGGPTNEQFF.

The CDR3 reads CASRGGTSGIRNTGELFF. This chain links TRBV10-2 with TRBJ2-2; TCRdb gives TRBD2 as the D gene, but with no DNA this cannot be confirmed. The CDR3 sequence is 18 residues long. CDR1 is WSHSY, CDR2 SAAADI, per germline.

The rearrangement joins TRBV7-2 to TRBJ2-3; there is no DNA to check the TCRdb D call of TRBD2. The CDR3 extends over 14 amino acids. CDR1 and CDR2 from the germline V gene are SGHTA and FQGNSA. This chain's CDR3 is CASSQGLADTTQYF.

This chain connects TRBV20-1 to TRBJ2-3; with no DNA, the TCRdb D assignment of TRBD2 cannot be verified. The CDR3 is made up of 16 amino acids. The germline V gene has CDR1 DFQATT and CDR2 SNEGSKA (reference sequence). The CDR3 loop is CSAREGTSGRPDTQYF.

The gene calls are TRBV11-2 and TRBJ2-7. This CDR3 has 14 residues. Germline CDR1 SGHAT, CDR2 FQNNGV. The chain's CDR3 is CASSLTDSTYEQYF.

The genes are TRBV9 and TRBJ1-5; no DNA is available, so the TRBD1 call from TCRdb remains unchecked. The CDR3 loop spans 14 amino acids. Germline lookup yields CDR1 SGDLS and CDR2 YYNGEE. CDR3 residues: CASGAGAQGQPQHF.

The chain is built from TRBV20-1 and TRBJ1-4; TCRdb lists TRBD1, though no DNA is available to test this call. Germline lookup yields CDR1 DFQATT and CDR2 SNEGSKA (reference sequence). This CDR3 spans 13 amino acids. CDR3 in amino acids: CSATPVGGEKLFF.

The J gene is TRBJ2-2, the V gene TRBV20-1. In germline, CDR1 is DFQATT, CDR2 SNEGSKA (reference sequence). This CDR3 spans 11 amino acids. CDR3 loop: CSARERGELFF.

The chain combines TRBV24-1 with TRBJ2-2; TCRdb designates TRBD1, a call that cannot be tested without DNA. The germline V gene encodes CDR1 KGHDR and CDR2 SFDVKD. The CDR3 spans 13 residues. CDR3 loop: CATGDRYTGELFF.

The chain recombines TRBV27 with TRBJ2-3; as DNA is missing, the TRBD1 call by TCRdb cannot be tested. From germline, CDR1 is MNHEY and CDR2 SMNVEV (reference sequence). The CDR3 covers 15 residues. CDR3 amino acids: CAIQSTGSYTDTQYF.

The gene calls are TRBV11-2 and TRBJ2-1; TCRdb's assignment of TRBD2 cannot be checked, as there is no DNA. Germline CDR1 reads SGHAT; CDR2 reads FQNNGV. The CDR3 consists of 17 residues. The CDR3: CASSSQPPGLAYNEQFF.

The CDR3 reads CASRNRGGAPQYF. The J gene is TRBJ2-3, the V gene TRBV19; TCRdb proposes TRBD1, but this gene call is untestable without DNA. From germline, CDR1 is LNHDA and CDR2 SQIVND (reference sequence). The CDR3 covers 13 residues.

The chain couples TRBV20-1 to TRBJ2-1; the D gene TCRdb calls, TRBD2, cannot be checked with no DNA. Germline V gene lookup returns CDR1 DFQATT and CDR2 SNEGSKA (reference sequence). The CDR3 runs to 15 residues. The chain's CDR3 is CSARAGMRGYNEQFF.